These 18 T cell receptor beta chains originate from one sample sequenced in a study of Graves' ophthalmopathy and Graves' hyperthyroidism. Amplified material comprised TCR beta CDR3 regions derived from RNA transcripts. First-round RT-PCR with HTBI primers preceded a second-round multiplex PCR. MiXCR, run by TCRdb on the multiplex PCR reads, gives a single entry per CDR3 protein. Of 650,000 to 800,000 distinct CDR3 sequences in the sample, about 38% were seen once. Sequenced sample: peripheral blood. These receptors were obtained from an adult man with Graves' ophthalmopathy.

The chain uses TRBV15 and TRBJ1-4; perhaps TRBD1 as D (5 bases). V lost 0 bases and J 16 bases, leaving 24 bases between the germline ends. The germline V gene has CDR1 LNHNV and CDR2 YYDKDF (reference sequence). The CDR3 runs 16 residues. The CDR3 sequence: CATSRDRAARMDEQFF. The CDR3 DNA follows: TGTGCCACCAGCAGAGACAGGGCGGCGCGGATGGATGAGCAGTTTTTT.

The gene calls are TRBV2 and TRBJ1-1; TRBD1 might be the D (5 bases). The CDR3 is 13 residues long. CDR1 and CDR2 from the germline V gene are SNHLY and FYNNEI. V gave up 8 bases and J gave up 7 bases, with 17 bases separating them. CDR3 in amino acids: CASSPGQASEAFF. Here the CDR3 DNA reads TGTGCCAGCTCACCAGGGCAGGCGAGTGAAGCTTTCTTT.

This clonotype was seen many times. This chain uses TRBV20-1 with TRBJ1-5; possible D gene TRBD1, 5 bases. The germline V gene encodes CDR1 DFQATT and CDR2 SNEGSKA (reference sequence). There are 14 residues in the CDR3. V lost 1 base to trimming and J lost 2 bases, with 9 bases between them. For the CDR3, the DNA is TGCAGTGCTAGAGGAGACAGTGGCAATCAGCCCCAGCATTTT. The encoded protein is CSARGDSGNQPQHF.

On this clonotype: This is likely a read error, given that the CDR3 carries no conserved phenylalanine or tryptophan at its end. It is unclear where the CDR3 begins or ends on the DNA, so no DNA is shown, and the CDR3 is as TCRdb lists it. The rearrangement joins TRBV29-1 to TRBJ1-4; no check of the table's D call, TRBD1, against the DNA was made. Germline V lookup: CDR1 SQVTM, CDR2 ANQGSEA. The CDR3 sequence runs 11 residues, both termini included. This chain's CDR3 is CSVEGEGGFGQ.

This clonotype was detected a few times. This chain links TRBV24-1 with TRBJ2-3; D is perhaps TRBD2 (5 bases). Germline-derived CDR1 and CDR2 are KGHDR and SFDVKD. This CDR3 is built from 14 residues. Trimming removed 3 bases from V and 6 bases from J, with 12 bases in between. The CDR3 coding sequence is TGTGCCACCAGTGATAGACGGACTTGGGATACGCAGTATTTT. Residues: CATSDRRTWDTQYF.

The chain joins TRBV20-1 to TRBJ2-5; D may match TRBD1 or TRBD2 (6 bases each). Germline V gives CDR1 DFQATT, CDR2 SNEGSKA (reference sequence). The CDR3 sequence is 12 residues long. Trimming left V 0 bases short and J 9 bases short, with 11 bases between. The CDR3 nucleotides are TGCAGTGCTAGAGATCTGGAGGGGGCCCAGTACTTC. Residues: CSARDLEGAQYF.

The count of this clonotype is one. The rearrangement uses TRBV25-1 and TRBJ1-2, with a tentative D call TRBD1 (5 bases). This CDR3 spans 15 amino acids. The V end was cut by 8 bases, the J end by 4 bases, with 20 bases between. Germline values: CDR1 MGHDK, CDR2 SYGVNS. Here the CDR3 reads CASLGRAGTLYGYTF. CDR3 DNA: TGTGCCAGCTTAGGTAGGGCAGGGACTCTCTATGGCTACACCTTC.

This clonotype was counted at least ten times. The gene calls are TRBV19 and TRBJ1-2; 7 bases line up with TRBD1. The germline gives CDR1 LNHDA, CDR2 SQIVND (reference sequence). V gave up 5 bases and J gave up 7 bases; unmatched junction bases: 7. This CDR3 contains 13 residues. The CDR3 DNA sequence: TGTGCCAGTAGTGAAGACAGGGAGCTTGGCTACACCTTC. Protein sequence: CASSEDRELGYTF.

In regard to this clonotype: A much larger clone sits a single nucleotide away, making a read error possible. The chain carries TRBV20-1 and TRBJ1-2, with D hard to call. CDR1 DFQATT and CDR2 SNEGSKA come from the germline V gene (reference sequence). Trimming shortened V by 2 bases and J by 8 bases, and 9 bases separated the two germline ends. This CDR3 has 11 amino acids. The CDR3 DNA reads as TGCAGTGCTAGACGAGCGCCGGGCTACACCTTC. It is translated as CSARRAPGYTF.

This clonotype came up many times. The chain has TRBV2 and TRBJ1-5; D might be TRBD1 (5 bases). Germline V gives CDR1 SNHLY, CDR2 FYNNEI. Trimming cost V 7 bases and J 6 bases, with 19 bases left between them. The CDR3 totals 15 residues. The CDR3 DNA reads as TGTGCCAGCACCGCCCTGCCAGGAGGGACTCAGCCCCAGCATTTT. Its translation: CASTALPGGTQPQHF.

This clonotype was seen ten or more times. For the CDR3, the DNA is TGCAGTGCTAGCCAGGGATCTGAAGGCTACACCTTC. Translating it yields CSASQGSEGYTF. V and J are TRBV20-1 and TRBJ1-2, with a weak D call TRBD1 (5 bases). The CDR3 covers 12 residues. Trimming cost V 3 bases and J 8 bases, with 13 bases left between them. Germline lookup yields CDR1 DFQATT and CDR2 SNEGSKA (reference sequence).

This clonotype was detected many times. At one of its ends the junction is not consistent with the germline gene, which may arise from a read error. The DNA for the CDR3 is TGTGCCAGCGTTAATTTCGGACCGCGGGTTATCTTC. Its protein product is CASVNFGPRVIF. V is TRBV7-2 and J is TRBJ2-5; the D gene is possibly TRBD2 (5 bases). Germline assignment: CDR1 SGHTA and CDR2 FQGNSA. The CDR3 is made up of 12 amino acids.

The table lists this clonotype with a count of one. The J gene is TRBJ1-3, the V gene TRBV5-1; 9 bases align to TRBD1. In germline, CDR1 is SGHRS, CDR2 YFSETQ. The CDR3 runs 16 residues. V trimming: 3 bases; J trimming: 3 bases; junction bases outside the gene matches: 7. The CDR3 sequence is CASSSQGTGSGNTIYF. The CDR3 nucleotides read TGCGCCAGCAGCTCGCAGGGGACAGGGAGTGGAAACACCATATATTTT.

In this sample, this clonotype turned up many times. The chain carries TRBV12-3 or TRBV12-4 and TRBJ1-2, with D possibly TRBD1 on 6 matching bases. The CDR3 consists of 15 residues. Trimming left V 3 bases short and J 4 bases short, with 15 bases between. As DNA, the CDR3 is TGTGCCAGCAGTTTCCGGGGGCCCAGGGGCTATGGCTACACCTTC. It is translated as CASSFRGPRGYGYTF.

This clonotype came up a few times. The V gene is TRBV5-1, the J gene TRBJ1-1; D might be TRBD1 (5 bases). The CDR3 loop spans 14 amino acids. Germline CDR1 and CDR2: SGHRS and YFSETQ. Trimming removed 4 bases at V and 0 bases at J, with 10 bases between. The CDR3 reads CASSGRDMNTEAFF. The CDR3 DNA sequence: TGCGCCAGCAGCGGCAGGGATATGAACACTGAAGCTTTCTTT.

This clonotype was observed a single time. The J gene is TRBJ1-6, the V gene TRBV7-8; the D is unclear. Per germline, CDR1 SGHVS and CDR2 FQNEAQ. The CDR3 has 19 amino acids. Trimming took 5 bases from V and 0 from J, leaving 20 bases between them. This chain's CDR3 is CASSTRRAGLSSYNSPLHF. The DNA of the CDR3 is TGTGCCAGCAGCACCCGGAGGGCAGGCTTAAGCTCCTATAATTCACCCCTCCACTTT.

This clonotype was counted many times. This chain joins TRBV7-9 and TRBJ2-6; no definite D call. This CDR3 has 16 residues. V lost 7 bases and J lost 0, with 13 bases in between. CDR1 is SEHNR and CDR2 is FQNEAQ in the germline V gene (reference sequence). The DNA of the CDR3 is TGTGCCAGCATTTCGACACAGAACTCTGGGGCCAACGTCCTGACTTTC. It specifies CASISTQNSGANVLTF.

The CDR3 sequence: CASLRTGGPNTEAFF. Written as DNA, the CDR3 is TGTGCCAGCTTACGGACAGGGGGCCCGAACACTGAAGCTTTCTTT. The chain joins TRBV2 to TRBJ1-1, with 11 nucleotides matching TRBD1. The length of the CDR3 is 15 residues. The V gene end was trimmed by 8 bases and the J gene end by 1 base; junction bases not matched to a gene: 6. Germline V gene sequence: CDR1 SNHLY, CDR2 FYNNEI. Complete variable domain (other parts from reference TRBV2 and TRBJ1-1): EPEVTQTPSHQVTQMGQEVILRCVPISNHLYFYWYRQILGQKVEFLVSFYNNEISEKSEIFDDQFSVERPDGSNFTLKIRSTKLEDSAMYFCASLRTGGPNTEAFFGQGTRLTVV.